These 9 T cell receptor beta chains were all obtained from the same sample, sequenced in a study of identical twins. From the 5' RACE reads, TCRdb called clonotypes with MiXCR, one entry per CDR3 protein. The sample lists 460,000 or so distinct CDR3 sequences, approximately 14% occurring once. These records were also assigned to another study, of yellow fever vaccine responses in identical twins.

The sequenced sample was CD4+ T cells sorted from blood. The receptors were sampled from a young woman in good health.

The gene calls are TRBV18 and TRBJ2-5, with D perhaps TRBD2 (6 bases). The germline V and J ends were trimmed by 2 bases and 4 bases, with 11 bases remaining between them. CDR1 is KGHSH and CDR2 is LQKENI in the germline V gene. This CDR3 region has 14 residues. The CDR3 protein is CASSPAGRGETQYF. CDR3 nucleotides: TGTGCCAGCTCACCAGCAGGGCGGGGAGAGACCCAGTACTTC.

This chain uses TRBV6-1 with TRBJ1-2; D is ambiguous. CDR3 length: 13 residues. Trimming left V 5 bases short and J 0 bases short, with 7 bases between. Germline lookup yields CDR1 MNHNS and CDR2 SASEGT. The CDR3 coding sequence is TGTGCCAGCAGTCTTCAGACTAACTATGGCTACACCTTC. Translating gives CASSLQTNYGYTF.

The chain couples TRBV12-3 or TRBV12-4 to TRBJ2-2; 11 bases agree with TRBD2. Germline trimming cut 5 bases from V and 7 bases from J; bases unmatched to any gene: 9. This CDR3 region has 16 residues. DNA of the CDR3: TGTGCCAGCAGTAATCCTAGCGGGGGGCATAGCGGGGAGCTGTTTTTT. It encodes CASSNPSGGHSGELFF.

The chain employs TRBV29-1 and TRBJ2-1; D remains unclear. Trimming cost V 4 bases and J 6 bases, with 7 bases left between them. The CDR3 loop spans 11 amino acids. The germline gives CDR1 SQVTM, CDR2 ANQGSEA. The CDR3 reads CSVVPPNEQFF. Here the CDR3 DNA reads TGCAGCGTTGTCCCACCCAATGAGCAGTTCTTC.

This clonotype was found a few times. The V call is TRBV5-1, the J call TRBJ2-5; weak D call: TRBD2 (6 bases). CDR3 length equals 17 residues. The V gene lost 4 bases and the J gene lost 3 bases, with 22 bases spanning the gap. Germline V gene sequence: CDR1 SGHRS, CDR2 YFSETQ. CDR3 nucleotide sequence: TGCGCCAGCAGCCATACCTCCATACGACTAGTCGAAGAGACCCAGTACTTC. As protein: CASSHTSIRLVEETQYF.

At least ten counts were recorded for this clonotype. DNA of the CDR3: TGTGCCATCAGTGTAGCGGGAGATCTTTCAGATACGCAGTATTTT. Its translation is CAISVAGDLSDTQYF. The chain links TRBV10-3 to TRBJ2-3, with 9 bases lining up with TRBD2. Germline CDR1 reads ENHRY; CDR2 reads SYGVKD. There are 15 residues in the CDR3. J was trimmed by 4 bases and V by 4 bases; bases with no gene match: 6.

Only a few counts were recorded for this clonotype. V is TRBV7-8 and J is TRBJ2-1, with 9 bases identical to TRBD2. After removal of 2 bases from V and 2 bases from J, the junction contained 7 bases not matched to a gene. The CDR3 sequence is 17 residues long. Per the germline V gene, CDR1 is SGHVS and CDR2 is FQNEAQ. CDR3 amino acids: CASSLNAGGLAYNEQFF. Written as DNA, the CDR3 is TGTGCCAGCAGCTTAAATGCGGGGGGGCTAGCCTACAATGAGCAGTTCTTC.

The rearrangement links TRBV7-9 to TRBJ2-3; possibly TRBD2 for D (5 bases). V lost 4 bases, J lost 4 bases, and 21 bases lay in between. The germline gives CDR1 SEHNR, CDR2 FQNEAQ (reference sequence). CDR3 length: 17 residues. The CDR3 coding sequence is TGTGCCAGCAGCTCCCGCCTCCTAGCCGTCGATTCAGATACGCAGTATTTT. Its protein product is CASSSRLLAVDSDTQYF.

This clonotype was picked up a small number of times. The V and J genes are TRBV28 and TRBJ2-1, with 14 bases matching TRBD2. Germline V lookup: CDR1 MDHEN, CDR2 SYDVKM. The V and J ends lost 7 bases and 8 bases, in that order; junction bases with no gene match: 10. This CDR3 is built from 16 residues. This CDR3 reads CASIRLAGGPWDEQFF. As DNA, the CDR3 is TGTGCCAGCATCAGACTAGCGGGAGGGCCTTGGGATGAGCAGTTCTTC.